The TCR beta chain under discussion was sequenced for a study of shared clonotypes between healthy human individuals. This table comes from immunoSEQ multiplex PCR, and its TCRdb copy is limited to in-frame clones, with some not included. The table lists about 1.5 million clones, 95% to 99% of them singletons. Germline CDR1 MDHEN, CDR2 SYDVKM. This CDR3 comprises 15 residues. The V and J ends lost 6 bases and 4 bases respectively, with 18 bases between them. Worth noting for this clone: The antigen remains unidentified.

The donors were adults (healthy and HIV-negative) with no recent acute infections or vaccinations. Study-wide results and limits: Among the subsets, naive ones generally showed larger estimated richness than memory ones.

Sequencing input: naive CD4+ T cells sorted from blood. Stated subset: CD45RA+ positively selected. This receptor was obtained from a man aged 30-40 years in good health. V gene TRBV28 combines with J gene TRBJ1-1; D is uncertain. DNA for the CDR3: TGTGCCAGCAGACCGATGGCAAGGATGGGCACTGAAGCTTTCTTT. Its protein product is CASRPMARMGTEAFF. Together with reference TRBV28 and TRBJ1-1, the CDR3 gives the full variable domain: DVKVTQSSRYLVKRTGEKVFLECVQDMDHENMFWYRQDPGLGLRLIYFSYDVKMKEKGDIPEGYSVSREKKERFSLILESASTNQTSMYLCASRPMARMGTEAFFGQGTRLTVV.